Listed below are T cell receptor beta chains from one sample, sequenced in a study of blood T cell repertoires in COVID-19. The protocol was immunoSEQ multiplex PCR, while the TCRdb copy is restricted to in-frame clones and leaves out a portion. Counted here are tens of thousands of clones, 75% to 90% occurring once; the ten biggest clones make up approximately 4.6%. The source material was peripheral blood. The receptors stem from a woman between 70 and 85 years old with acute or convalescent COVID-19. CDR3s include the opening cysteine and the closing phenylalanine or tryptophan. The D gene is left open where the match is weak. Clone size is stated in some rows and not others, as once, few, many or a class when expanded.

>TRBV10-2|few|TRBD1|TRBJ1-5
TGCGCCAGCGGACAGGGGTACCAGCCCCAGCATTTT
CASGQGYQPQHF
>TRBV3-1/TRBV3-2|-|-|TRBJ1-4
TGTGCCAGCAGCCAAGATCGGAGGGTACCAAATGAAAAACTGTTTTTT
CASSQDRRVPNEKLFF
>TRBV6-5|-|-|TRBJ1-2
TGTGCCAGCAGCCCCCCCCGGGGATATGGCTACACCTTC
CASSPPRGYGYTF
>TRBV11-2|-|-|TRBJ2-3
TGTGCCAGCAGCTTAGAACTATTGGCAGATACGCAGTATTTT
CASSLELLADTQYF
>TRBV5-8|-|-|TRBJ2-1
TGTGCCAGCAGATCCGGGGGGCACCCTTACAATGAGCAGTTCTTC
CASRSGGHPYNEQFF
>TRBV4-2|-|TRBD1|TRBJ1-1
TGTGCCAGCCGGGACAGCGGTACTGAAGCTTTCTTT
CASRDSGTEAFF
>TRBV4-2|-|TRBD2|TRBJ2-5
TGTGCCAGCAGCCGCCAGCGGGGTGCCCAAGAGACCCAGTACTTC
CASSRQRGAQETQYF
>TRBV19|-|TRBD1|TRBJ1-4
TGTGCCTCAAAGGGGACAGGGATAACTAATGAAAAACTGTTTTTT
CASKGTGITNEKLFF
>TRBV5-1|-|TRBD2|TRBJ2-5
TGCGCCAGCAGCCTTCCTAGCGGGGGGGCGGAGACCCAGTACTTC
CASSLPSGGAETQYF
>TRBV7-2|-|-|TRBJ2-3
TGTGCCAGCAGCCCTACTCCGGGACTCCGGGACACAGATACGCAGTATTTT
CASSPTPGLRDTDTQYF
>TRBV24-1|-|-|TRBJ1-2
TGTGCCACCAGTGATCCGTCAGGGGACCGTCGCAATTTTTATGGCTACACCTTC
CATSDPSGDRRNFYGYTF
>TRBV4-1|-|TRBD2|TRBJ2-5
TGCGCCAGCAGCCGAGGAGTGGGACTAGCTGGGGAGACCCAGTACTTC
CASSRGVGLAGETQYF
>TRBV9|-|TRBD1|TRBJ1-2
TGTGCCAGCAGCTCCCGATCCGTGACAGGGGGCTATGGCTACACCTTC
CASSSRSVTGGYGYTF
>TRBV14|-|TRBD1|TRBJ1-2
TGTGCCAGCAGCCTTGGACAGGGACCTAGGGGCTACACCTTC
CASSLGQGPRGYTF
>TRBV13|-|TRBD2|TRBJ2-3
TGTGCCAGCAGCTTACGCGGGGGGGCAACAGATACGCAGTATTTT
CASSLRGGATDTQYF
>TRBV6-5|-|-|TRBJ1-1
TGTGCCAGCAGTTACTCAGGGACTATTAACACTGAAGCTTTCTTT
CASSYSGTINTEAFF
>TRBV6-5|-|TRBD2|TRBJ2-3
TGTGCCAGCAGTCCGGGACTAGAATTTCGGGATACGCAGTATTTT
CASSPGLEFRDTQYF
>TRBV4-3|-|TRBD1|TRBJ1-4
TGCGCCAGCAGCCCGCGCCTGGGGGGGACAGGGGGGAATGAAAAACTGTTTTTT
CASSPRLGGTGGNEKLFF
>TRBV24-1|-|-|TRBJ2-3
TGTGCCACCAGTGGGACAGTCACAGATACGCAGTATTTT
CATSGTVTDTQYF
>TRBV13|few|-|TRBJ2-3
TGTGCCAGCAGCCCAGCGACAGAAACGACAGATACGCAGTATTTT
CASSPATETTDTQYF
>TRBV29-1|few|-|TRBJ1-2
TGCAGCGTTGAAGCGCGGGCCAACTATGGCTACACCTTC
CSVEARANYGYTF
>TRBV4-3|-|-|TRBJ2-1
TGCGCCAGCAGCCGATCGGACTCTCAGATGTCTAACAATGAGCAGTTCTTC
CASSRSDSQMSNNEQFF
>TRBV18|-|-|TRBJ1-1
TGTGCCAGCTCACCACTATCTAACACTGAAGCTTTCTTT
CASSPLSNTEAFF
>TRBV15|-|-|TRBJ2-2
TGTGCCACCAGCAACCTCATGGGCGGGGGCCAACTTCGGCGTACCGGGGAGCTGTTTTTT
CATSNLMGGGQLRRTGELFF
>TRBV7-2|-|TRBD1|TRBJ1-6
TGTGCCAGCAGCTTGATGCCGGGACAGGGTTGGTCACCCCTCCACTTT
CASSLMPGQGWSPLHF
>TRBV2|-|TRBD1|TRBJ1-2
TGTGCCAGCAGGGACAGGCGGTATGGCTACACCTTC
CASRDRRYGYTF
>TRBV21-1|-|-|TRBJ2-5
TGTGCCAGCAGCAAATGCCGGGTCGGAGAGACCCAGTACTTC
CASSKCRVGETQYF
>TRBV9|-|TRBD2|TRBJ2-1
TGTGCCAGCAGCCCCAGATTCGGGGGGGGGCCAAATGAGCAGTTCTTC
CASSPRFGGGPNEQFF
>TRBV23-1|-|TRBD1|TRBJ1-5
TGCGCCAGCAGTCAATCAGGACAGGGAAGCAATCAGCCCCAGCATTTT
CASSQSGQGSNQPQHF
>TRBV5-1|-|TRBD1|TRBJ2-3
TGCGCCAGCAGCTTGGGACAGGGGGCAGATACGCAGTATTTT
CASSLGQGADTQYF
>TRBV19|once|-|TRBJ1-5
TGTGCCAGTAGTATGGTACAGCAGCCCCAGCATTTT
CASSMVQQPQHF
>TRBV7-9|-|TRBD1|TRBJ1-2
TGTGCCAGCAGCATACCGGACAGGGAGCGTATGGATGGCTACACCTTC
CASSIPDRERMDGYTF
>TRBV7-9|-|TRBD1|TRBJ1-2
TGTGCCAGCAGCCCCAAGACAGGGGGCATGGTCTATGGCTACACCTTC
CASSPKTGGMVYGYTF
>TRBV7-3|few|TRBD1|TRBJ2-3
TGTGCCAGCAGCTTACTCGGGACAGGGGGCACTAGTGATCCGCAGTATTTT
CASSLLGTGGTSDPQYF
>TRBV6-2/TRBV6-3|-|-|TRBJ2-1
TGTGCCAGCAGTTCCGGGACTTCCTCCTACAATGAGCAGTTCTTC
CASSSGTSSYNEQFF
>TRBV6-5|once|-|TRBJ1-1
TGTGCCAGCAGTTACTCGGGCTCCGGAATTACTGAAGCTTTCTTT
CASSYSGSGITEAFF
>TRBV7-2|-|TRBD1|TRBJ1-2
TGTGCCAGCAGTTACACCGGGACAGGGTATGGCTACACCTTC
CASSYTGTGYGYTF
>TRBV9|-|TRBD2|TRBJ2-1
TGTGCCAGCAGCGTAGGGGCGGGGGCCTACAATGAGCAGTTCTTC
CASSVGAGAYNEQFF
>TRBV6-1|-|-|TRBJ2-7
TGTGCCAGCAGTTTAACGACCGGGAGTGAGCAGTACTTC
CASSLTTGSEQYF
>TRBV15|-|-|TRBJ1-5
TGTGCCACCAGCAGAGGGGGGCACTCGAAGGATCAGCCCCAGCATTTT
CATSRGGHSKDQPQHF